This T cell receptor (beta chain) was identified in a study of cytomegalovirus exposure and HLA in healthy donors (dated by TCRdb to between 2016 and 2019). Concerning the study at large: According to a later analysis, the roughly 120 validation repertoires were produced on the same platform as the roughly 720 repertoires of the first cohort. To predict cytomegalovirus infection status, the study combined high-throughput TCR immunosequencing, statistical association of individual TCRs with disease status, and machine learning. A separate validation cohort of about 110 different subjects was used in addition to the approximately 610-subject first cohort. The aim of the study was to test whether cataloging public T cell receptors could identify signatures of past pathogen exposure.

Here is what the overall study found, with its caveats: Cytomegalovirus status was reported to be diagnosed by the classifier with high specificity and sensitivity in both the original and validation cohorts. The validation cohort had no HLA typing available for a later analysis, so co-occurrence within that cohort was assessed over all 120 or so repertoires. The authors suggested that the approach could potentially be generalized to other disease states and immunological phenotypes. Most TCR sequences were observed very rarely across donors, whereas some public TCRs were present in many individuals. A total of fewer than 200 TCR beta chains were listed by the study as associated with cytomegalovirus. Of the cluster scores, around 95% were above 0 in a later analysis, which found that TCRs clustered in the first cohort also tended to co-occur in the 130 or so validation repertoires. Three of the identified cytomegalovirus-associated TCR beta chains were confirmed in vitro to be specific for cytomegalovirus antigens.

Sequences SGHRS (CDR1) and YFSETQ (CDR2) are obtained from the germline V gene. CDR3 length: 15 amino acids, cysteine to phenylalanine. Just CDR3 DNA is preserved here, 45 bases in frame from base 1. Trimming leaves V shorter by 4 bases and J shorter by 5 bases, with the junction holding 7 bases beyond the gene matches. Libraries were made using the immunoSEQ multiplex PCR assay. In the paper's pipeline: A statistical classification framework was developed to diagnose cytomegalovirus status using the catalog of TCR beta chain sequences. What TCRdb holds here is the immuneACCESS table cut down to in-frame rearrangements. Part of the clones is not present; checked against another copy, under half of the missing clones reflect an unresolved V gene, and the others are unexplained. The DNA was the basis for D and trimming; V, J and clone size are from that table. Across this sample there are about 120,000 clones, with more than 75% seen only once. The ten largest make up 2.1% of the sample.

In its sample, this clone was seen once. There is no known antigen for this receptor. Base-call qualities are not available, and no considerably larger clone is one nucleotide away. The donors were included in the validation cohort of 120 subjects, a group kept apart from the roughly 730-subject first cohort. The sequence was collected from a woman aged 25 to 45 in good health and CMV-seronegative. Here the chain combines TRBV5-1 and TRBJ2-1; 9 bases in the junction line up with TRBD1. Source material: PBMCs. For the CDR3, the sequence is CASSPGQGWDNEQFF. The bases read TGCGCCAGCAGCCCGGGACAGGGTTGGGACAATGAGCAGTTCTTC. Joined to the reference TRBV5-1 and TRBJ2-1 proteins, this CDR3 gives the full variable domain: KAGVTQTPRYLIKTRGQQVTLSCSPISGHRSVSWYQQTPGQGLQFLFEYFSETQRNKGNFPGRFSGRQFSNSRSEMNVSTLELGDSALYLCASSPGQGWDNEQFFGPGTRLTVL.